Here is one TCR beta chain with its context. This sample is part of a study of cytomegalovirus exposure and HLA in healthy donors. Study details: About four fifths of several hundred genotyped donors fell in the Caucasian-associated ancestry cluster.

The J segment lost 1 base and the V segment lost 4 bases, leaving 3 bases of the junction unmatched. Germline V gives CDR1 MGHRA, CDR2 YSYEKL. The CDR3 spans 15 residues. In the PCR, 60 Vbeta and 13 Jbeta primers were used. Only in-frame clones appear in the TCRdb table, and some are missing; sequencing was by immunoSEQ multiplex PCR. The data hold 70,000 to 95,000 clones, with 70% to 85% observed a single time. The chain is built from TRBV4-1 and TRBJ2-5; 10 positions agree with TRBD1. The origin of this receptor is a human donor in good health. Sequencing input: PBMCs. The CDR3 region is CASSLDRGSQETQYF. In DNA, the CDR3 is TGCGCCAGCAGCCTGGACAGGGGGAGCCAAGAGACCCAGTACTTC.